The rows below give T cell receptor beta chains drawn from one sample of a study of beta chain features in type 1 diabetes. Using immunoSEQ multiplex PCR, the repertoire was profiled, and TCRdb retains in-frame clones only, with some absent. The data show about 660,000 clones, more than 12% seen once. Sequencing was carried out using naive CD4+ T cells from blood. Receptors originate from a man aged 18 to 30 with type 1 diabetes. Both conserved end residues are part of each CDR3. A D gene is named only where the DNA matches it firmly. Size is stated for part of the rows, as once, few or many counts, or as a class when the clone is expanded.

v_gene	abundance	j_gene	d_gene	CDR3aa	CDR3nt
TRBV7-8	few	TRBJ1-2	.	CASSEGLRVRGYTF	TGTGCCAGCAGCGAGGGGCTCCGGGTTCGTGGCTACACCTTC
TRBV10-3	.	TRBJ1-1	.	CAISEGATEAFF	TGTGCCATCAGTGAAGGGGCCACTGAAGCTTTCTTT
TRBV19	few	TRBJ2-6	.	CASRTGPADSGANVLTF	TGTGCCAGTAGAACAGGCCCAGCGGATTCTGGGGCCAACGTCCTGACTTTC
TRBV28	.	TRBJ1-5	TRBD1	CASSPAVGQGEQPQHF	TGTGCCAGCAGTCCCGCTGTGGGACAGGGGGAACAGCCCCAGCATTTT
TRBV29-1	few	TRBJ2-1	.	CSVRRWDGRGNEQFF	TGCAGCGTCCGCCGTTGGGACGGCCGAGGAAATGAGCAGTTCTTC
TRBV13	.	TRBJ2-7	.	CASSSGRRFGAEQYF	TGTGCCAGCAGCTCGGGACGTAGGTTTGGTGCCGAGCAGTACTTC
TRBV7-9	.	TRBJ1-1	.	CASSLLGIIGTEAFF	TGTGCCAGCAGCTTATTAGGGATAATCGGCACTGAAGCTTTCTTT
TRBV4-2	.	TRBJ2-3	.	CASRPDQYRDTDTQYF	TGTGCCAGCAGACCTGACCAATATCGGGACACAGATACGCAGTATTTT
TRBV29-1	few	TRBJ2-1	.	CSANDPAGNEQFF	TGCAGCGCAAACGACCCGGCGGGGAATGAGCAGTTCTTC
TRBV28	.	TRBJ2-7	.	CASSFSTYEQYF	TGTGCCAGCAGTTTCTCGACCTACGAGCAGTACTTC
TRBV29-1	.	TRBJ1-1	.	CSVSLDRNLPQAFF	TGCAGCGTCTCTCTAGACAGGAATCTTCCCCAAGCTTTCTTT
TRBV2	.	TRBJ1-1	.	CASTLTVNTEAFF	TGTGCCAGCACCCTGACAGTGAACACTGAAGCTTTCTTT
TRBV4-2	.	TRBJ2-7	TRBD1	CASSLGQGYEQYF	TGTGCCAGCAGCCTCGGACAGGGCTACGAGCAGTACTTC
TRBV7-9	.	TRBJ1-2	.	CASSLGRSQGDGYTF	TGTGCCAGCAGCTTGGGAAGGTCACAGGGAGATGGCTACACCTTC
TRBV7-3	few	TRBJ2-3	.	CASSVDRADTQYF	TGTGCCAGCAGCGTAGACAGAGCAGATACGCAGTATTTT
TRBV7-2	few	TRBJ2-3	TRBD2	CASSPVISGRASDTQYF	TGTGCCAGCAGCCCCGTAATTAGCGGGAGGGCCTCTGATACGCAGTATTTT
TRBV28	few	TRBJ2-7	.	CASTGQEGTYEQYF	TGTGCCAGCACCGGACAGGAGGGAACCTACGAGCAGTACTTC
TRBV29-1	few	TRBJ2-4	.	CSVPRRKKNIQYF	TGCAGCGTGCCGAGGAGGAAAAAAAACATTCAGTACTTC